These 10 T cell receptor beta chains came from one sample sequenced in a study of T cells after yellow fever vaccination. Using its own MiXCR run on the 5' RACE reads, TCRdb lists one record per CDR3 protein. The sample lists hundreds of thousands of distinct CDR3 sequences, roughly a sixth occurring once. The sequenced sample was PBMCs, obtained before the yellow fever booster vaccination. These TCRs come from a man between 18 and 35 years old who received the YFV17D yellow fever vaccine.

The J gene is TRBJ2-3, the V gene TRBV5-4; 7 positions match TRBD2. This CDR3 comprises 12 residues. The trim removed 5 bases at V and 5 bases at J, leaving 2 bases unmatched. Per the germline V gene, CDR1 is SGHNT and CDR2 is YYREEE (reference sequence). This chain's CDR3 is CASRAGLDTQYF. The CDR3 nucleotides read TGTGCCAGCAGAGCGGGACTAGATACGCAGTATTTT.

In this sample, this clonotype turned up a few times. This chain connects TRBV7-2 to TRBJ1-1; D remains unclear. Germline assignment: CDR1 SGHTA and CDR2 FQGNSA. The CDR3 is 13 amino acids. Trimming cost V 7 bases and J 1 base, with 10 bases left between them. The CDR3: CASTWMGNTEAFF. The CDR3 DNA reads TGTGCCAGCACGTGGATGGGGAACACTGAAGCTTTCTTT. Full variable domain (missing parts from reference TRBV7-2 and TRBJ1-1): GAGVSQSPSNKVTEKGKDVELRCDPISGHTALYWYRQSLGQGLEFLIYFQGNSAPDKSGLPSDRFSAERTGGSVSTLTIQRTQQEDSAVYLCASTWMGNTEAFFGQGTRLTVV.

The genes are TRBV20-1 and TRBJ1-5; D uncertain. Germline CDR1 reads DFQATT; CDR2 reads SNEGSKA (reference sequence). Deletions cut 5 bases from V and 2 bases from J, with 13 bases between. The CDR3 consists of 14 residues. The CDR3 sequence is CSARPAGGNQPQHF. The DNA of the CDR3 is TGCAGTGCTCGCCCTGCTGGAGGCAATCAGCCCCAGCATTTT.

The J gene is TRBJ2-7, the V gene TRBV7-8, with a weak D call TRBD2 (6 bases). The germline V gene has CDR1 SGHVS and CDR2 FQNEAQ. This CDR3 region has 15 residues. V lost 2 bases and J lost 6, with 17 bases in between. The CDR3 sequence is CASSLLTKGTSEQYV. CDR3 DNA: TGTGCCAGCAGCTTATTGACAAAAGGGACTTCCGAGCAGTACGTC.

The rearrangement uses TRBV7-9 and TRBJ1-1, with no clear D. Trimming took off 5 bases at V and 13 bases at J, with 11 bases between the two ends. Germline CDR1 is SEHNR and CDR2 is FQNEAQ (reference sequence). CDR3 size: 10 residues. The CDR3 loop reads CASSNERFFF. CDR3 sequence (DNA): TGTGCCAGCAGCAACGAAAGGTTTTTCTTT.

The chain has TRBV24-1 and TRBJ2-2; TRBD1 matches at 12 bases. The V gene's germline CDR1 is KGHDR and CDR2 SFDVKD. This CDR3 has 17 amino acids. V trimming: 4 bases; J trimming: 8 bases; junction bases outside the gene matches: 10. The CDR3 spells CATSEPGTGGRVGELFF. The CDR3 DNA sequence: TGTGCCACCAGTGAGCCCGGGACAGGGGGCAGAGTGGGGGAGCTGTTTTTT.

V usage is TRBV20-1 and J usage is TRBJ2-5; D may be TRBD1 (6 bases). Germline V gene lookup returns CDR1 DFQATT and CDR2 SNEGSKA (reference sequence). V gave up 7 bases and J gave up 5 bases, with 14 bases separating them. The CDR3 extends over 12 amino acids. The CDR3 protein is CSGGLPGETQYF. In nucleotides, the CDR3 is TGCAGTGGGGGGCTTCCCGGGGAGACCCAGTACTTC.

The CDR3 DNA reads TGCAGTGCTAGAGTAGGGCCTCTGGTGGGCACTGAAGCTTTCTTT. This codes for CSARVGPLVGTEAFF. The rearrangement uses TRBV20-1 and TRBJ1-1; D is ambiguous. The V end lost 1 base, the J end lost 4 bases, and 16 bases lay between the germline ends. Germline V gene sequence: CDR1 DFQATT, CDR2 SNEGSKA (reference sequence). CDR3 length: 15 amino acids.

The CDR3 is CASSLRTDPTEAFF. The CDR3 DNA reads TGCGCCAGCAGCTTGCGGACAGACCCCACTGAAGCTTTCTTT. This chain links TRBV5-1 with TRBJ1-1; possible D gene TRBD1, 6 bases. The CDR3 is made up of 14 amino acids. Trimming pared 1 base from V and 4 bases from J, leaving 11 bases between. Germline values: CDR1 SGHRS, CDR2 YFSETQ.

In its sample, this clonotype was seen a few times. The V call is TRBV5-1, the J call TRBJ2-7; TRBD1 might be the D (6 bases). The CDR3 covers 15 residues. From germline, CDR1 is SGHRS and CDR2 YFSETQ. V lost 6 bases, J lost 0 bases, and 16 bases lay in between. CDR3 in DNA: TGCGCCAGCATCCCGGGACACCTTGGCTCCTACGAGCAGTACGTC. Its protein product is CASIPGHLGSYEQYV.